The source of this TCR beta chain is a study of tumor-infiltrating lymphocytes in primary liver carcinoma. Looking at the study overall: Recorded tumor stage was T1-T3 N0M0, with diameters of about 4 to 11 cm. Sequencing of the samples generated roughly 3.65 to 7.5 million productive TCRbeta reads, with similar yields across tissue types.

Bulk tissue was left unsorted, and RNA and DNA were co-extracted from 20-30 mg of it. Constant-region priming of roughly 500 ng total RNA yielded TCR beta cDNA. For TCR beta, libraries were produced by three nested multiplex PCR rounds using slightly modified ARM-PCR. Each of the first two PCR rounds ran approximately 9 cycles with TRBV1-TRBV30 forward and C-beta reverse primers. TCRdb analysed the multiplex PCR reads with MiXCR anew, one entry per CDR3 protein. The table records some 64,000 distinct CDR3 sequences, about 71% of them present only once. This CDR3 has 16 residues. Germline V lookup: CDR1 SGHAT, CDR2 FQNNGV. As concerns this clonotype: One junction end does not reproduce the germline sequence, and a read error may be involved.

The sequence came from a man aged 40-55 years with primary liver carcinoma and hepatitis B virus infection. V and J are TRBV11-2 and TRBJ2-5, with 8 bases lining up with TRBD2. Sequenced sample: liver tumor tissue from sampling region 4. As for subset: tumor region T4, right-lateral pole. CDR3 protein: CASSQSPGGGKETQYF. In DNA form, the CDR3 reads TGCGCCAGCAGCCAAAGTCCTGGCGGGGGGAAAGAGACTCAATACTTC.